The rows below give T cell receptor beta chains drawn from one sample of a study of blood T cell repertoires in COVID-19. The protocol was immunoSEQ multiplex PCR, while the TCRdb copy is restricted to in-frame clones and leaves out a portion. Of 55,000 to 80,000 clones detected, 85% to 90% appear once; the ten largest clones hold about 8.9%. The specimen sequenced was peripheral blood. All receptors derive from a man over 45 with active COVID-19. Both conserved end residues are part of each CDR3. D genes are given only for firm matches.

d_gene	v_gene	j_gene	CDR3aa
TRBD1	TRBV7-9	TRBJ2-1	CASSLVGQGYNEQFF
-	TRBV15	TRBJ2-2	CATGRGWDTGELFF
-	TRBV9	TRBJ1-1	CASSVAGGRTEAFF
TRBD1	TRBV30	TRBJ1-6	CAWSVGQGYSPLHF
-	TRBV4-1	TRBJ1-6	CASSQDPRESPLHF
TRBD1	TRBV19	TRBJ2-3	CASSEQDRAAQYF
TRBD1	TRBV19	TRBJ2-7	CASSIEFGTGSTYEQYF
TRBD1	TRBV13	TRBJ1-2	CASSLTGGLGYTF
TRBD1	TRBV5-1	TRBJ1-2	CASSFSGQGQGAGYTF
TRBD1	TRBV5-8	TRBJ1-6	CASSQGEWAYSPLHF
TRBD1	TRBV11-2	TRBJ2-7	CASSYLDRGYEQYF
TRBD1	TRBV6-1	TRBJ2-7	CASSEWPGQSYEQYF
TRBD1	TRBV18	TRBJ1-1	CASSPVPGQGVNTEAFF
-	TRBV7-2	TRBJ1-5	CASSLGLKPQHF
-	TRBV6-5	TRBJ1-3	CASRVQGASGNTIYF
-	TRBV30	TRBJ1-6	CAWSGRVYYNSPLHF
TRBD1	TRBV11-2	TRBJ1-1	CASSLFDRGRVDTEAFF
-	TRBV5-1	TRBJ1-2	CASSLGEGYGYTF
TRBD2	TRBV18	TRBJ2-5	CASSPLAGAQETQYF
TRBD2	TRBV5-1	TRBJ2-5	CASSWTSGGAIETQYF
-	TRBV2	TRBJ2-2	CASSEGPGELFF
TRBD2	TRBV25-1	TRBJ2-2	CASSDSRLAGVVGELFF
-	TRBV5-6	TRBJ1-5	CASSLSQGLNQPQHF
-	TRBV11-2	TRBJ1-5	CASSPGNGNQPQHF
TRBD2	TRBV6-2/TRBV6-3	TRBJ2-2	CASSPSGREAGELFF
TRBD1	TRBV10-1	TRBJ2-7	CASSRETGAEQYF
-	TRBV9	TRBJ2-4	CASSPLGGGTGDIQYF
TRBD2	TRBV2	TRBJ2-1	CASSRLAAQNEQFF
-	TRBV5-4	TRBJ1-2	CASSLASYGYTF
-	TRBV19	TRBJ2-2	CASSIQGPPNTGELFF
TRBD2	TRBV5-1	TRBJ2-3	CASSLDPLAGGTDTQYF
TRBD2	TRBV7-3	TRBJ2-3	CASSLTSGGGRGTQYF
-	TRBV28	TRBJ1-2	CASSFGAGDWKGYTF
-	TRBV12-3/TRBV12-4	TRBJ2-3	CASTRDTDTQYF
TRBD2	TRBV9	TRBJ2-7	CASSGGLAGGLEQYF
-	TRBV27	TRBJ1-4	CASSSSLDSEKLFF
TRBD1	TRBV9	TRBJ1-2	CASSERSGQVGGYTF